Listed below are T cell receptor beta chains from one sample, sequenced in a study of cytomegalovirus exposure and HLA in healthy donors. Data came from immunoSEQ multiplex PCR; TCRdb stores just in-frame clones and leaves some out. The sample has more than 90,000 clones; 60% to 85% are singletons. The sequenced material came from PBMCs. The receptors originated from a middle-aged man in good health and CMV-seronegative. Both conserved end residues are part of each CDR3. The D gene is left open where the match is weak. Clone size is given for some rows only: seen once, a few or many times, or a class if the clone is expanded.

size	V	D	J	CDR3	DNA
.	TRBV9	.	TRBJ2-5	CASSPSGDGTQYF	TGTGCCAGCAGCCCCTCGGGGGACGGGACCCAGTACTTC
few	TRBV18	.	TRBJ1-3	CASSPGQSSSGNTIYF	TGTGCCAGCTCACCAGGACAGTCGAGCTCTGGAAACACCATATATTTT
.	TRBV5-1	.	TRBJ2-7	CASSLFTGYEQYF	TGCGCCAGCAGCTTGTTTACGGGATACGAGCAGTACTTC
.	TRBV9	.	TRBJ1-2	CASSPDQGKGYTF	TGTGCCAGCAGCCCAGACCAGGGCAAGGGCTACACCTTC
.	TRBV5-1	.	TRBJ2-7	CASSFASDSSTEQYF	TGCGCCAGCAGCTTTGCCTCGGACAGTTCTACCGAGCAGTACTTC
few	TRBV30	.	TRBJ1-6	CAWSANNSPLHF	TGTGCCTGGAGTGCCAATAATTCACCCCTCCACTTT
.	TRBV15	TRBD2	TRBJ2-2	CATSRGGSGSLGELFF	TGTGCCACCAGCAGAGGGGGTAGCGGGAGTCTCGGGGAGCTGTTTTTT
.	TRBV6-5	TRBD1	TRBJ1-2	CASSPGQGAGYTF	TGTGCCAGCAGTCCGGGACAGGGTGCTGGCTACACCTTC
.	TRBV10-3	TRBD2	TRBJ2-7	CAISGEGFEQYF	TGTGCCATCAGTGGGGAGGGGTTCGAGCAGTACTTC
.	TRBV18	.	TRBJ2-3	CASSPGPSTDTQYF	TGTGCCAGTTCACCAGGCCCAAGCACAGATACGCAGTATTTT
few	TRBV9	TRBD1	TRBJ2-5	CASSVAGTGQETQYF	TGTGCCAGCAGCGTAGCAGGGACAGGGCAAGAGACCCAGTACTTC
.	TRBV6-5	.	TRBJ1-3	CASTTDRGNTIYF	TGTGCCAGCACCACCGACAGGGGAAACACCATATATTTT
once	TRBV5-1	TRBD1	TRBJ2-2	CASSMSGQGAPLTGELFF	TGCGCCAGCAGCATGAGTGGTCAGGGGGCTCCCCTCACCGGGGAGCTGTTTTTT
once	TRBV13	TRBD1	TRBJ1-2	CASSLDRNGYTF	TGTGCCAGCAGCTTGGACAGGAATGGCTACACCTTC
.	TRBV6-6	.	TRBJ2-2	CASSRTHGELFF	TGTGCCAGCAGCCGCACTCACGGGGAGCTGTTTTTT
.	TRBV7-8	TRBD1	TRBJ1-5	CASSTTTGGFSNQPQHF	TGTGCCAGCAGCACAACGACAGGGGGGTTTAGCAATCAGCCCCAGCATTTT
.	TRBV7-9	TRBD2	TRBJ2-1	CASVGTSGGWEQFF	TGTGCCAGCGTAGGGACTAGCGGCGGGTGGGAGCAGTTCTTC
.	TRBV15	.	TRBJ1-5	CATSRGGDQPQHF	TGTGCCACCAGCCGGGGGGGGGATCAGCCCCAGCATTTT
.	TRBV19	TRBD1	TRBJ1-1	CASSPFGQGVWAEAFF	TGTGCCAGTAGTCCCTTCGGACAGGGTGTCTGGGCTGAAGCTTTCTTT
.	TRBV11-3	TRBD1	TRBJ2-7	CASSLNRGLGEQYF	TGTGCCAGCAGCTTAAACAGGGGGCTCGGCGAGCAGTACTTC
.	TRBV5-1	.	TRBJ1-1	CASSLYSLNTEAFF	TGCGCCAGCAGCTTGTACAGCTTGAACACTGAAGCTTTCTTT
.	TRBV30	.	TRBJ1-2	CAWMAGHYGYTF	TGTGCCTGGATGGCAGGGCACTATGGCTACACCTTC
.	TRBV28	.	TRBJ2-3	CASAPPRTSVDTQYF	TGTGCCAGCGCTCCCCCAAGGACAAGCGTGGATACGCAGTATTTT
.	TRBV6-6	TRBD1	TRBJ1-4	CASSGRDSSGGEKLFF	TGTGCCAGCAGTGGGCGGGACAGCTCTGGGGGGGAAAAACTGTTTTTT
.	TRBV27	TRBD1	TRBJ1-6	CASSLEPGQGYSPLHF	TGTGCCAGCAGTTTAGAGCCGGGACAGGGATATTCACCCCTCCACTTT
once	TRBV29-1	.	TRBJ2-6	CSVEGLGKGAGANVLTF	TGCAGCGTTGAAGGGTTAGGAAAGGGGGCTGGGGCCAACGTCCTGACTTTC
.	TRBV28	.	TRBJ2-2	CASTIAGLNTGELFF	TGTGCCAGCACCATCGCAGGGCTGAACACCGGGGAGCTGTTTTTT
.	TRBV5-1	.	TRBJ2-1	CASRSTASYNEQFF	TGCGCCAGCAGGTCGACTGCTTCCTACAATGAGCAGTTCTTC
.	TRBV7-6	.	TRBJ2-5	CASSLGLSQETQYF	TGTGCCAGCAGCTTAGGACTTTCTCAAGAGACCCAGTACTTC
.	TRBV5-4	TRBD1	TRBJ2-5	CASSLARDRAVETQYF	TGTGCCAGCAGCTTGGCCAGGGACAGGGCAGTTGAGACCCAGTACTTC
.	TRBV7-7	TRBD2	TRBJ2-2	CASSSAALAVNTGELFF	TGTGCTAGCAGCTCCGCCGCCCTAGCGGTGAACACCGGGGAGCTGTTTTTT
.	TRBV10-3	.	TRBJ1-3	CAITRDSGNTIYF	TGTGCCATCACTCGGGACTCTGGAAACACCATATATTTT
.	TRBV7-9	.	TRBJ1-2	CASSQTGYYGYTF	TGTGCCAGCAGCCAAACAGGGTACTATGGCTACACCTTC